This entry lists 13 T cell receptor beta chains sequenced from one sample in a study of blood T cells in healthy people across ages. A second about 7 to 11 cycle PCR used barcoded and J-beta primers. TCRdb reprocessed the 5' RACE reads with MiXCR, giving one entry per CDR3 protein. The table shows almost 300,000 distinct CDR3 sequences, with less than 30% occurring only once. Sequencing was performed on blood. The source of these receptors is a woman in her 70s in good health.

In its sample, this clonotype was seen a few times. The chain recombines TRBV29-1 with TRBJ2-5; D gene uncertain. The J call could be wrong; TRBJ2-7 is a better fit for the DNA end. The CDR3 is 17 amino acids. CDR1 and CDR2 (germline): SQVTM, ANQGSEA. The CDR3 loop is CSVRPPIYGPTIDEQYF. In DNA, the CDR3 is TGCAGCGTTCGGCCGCCAATCTATGGCCCCACGATTGACGAGCAGTACTTC.

In this sample, this clonotype turned up a few times. The V gene is TRBV27, the J gene TRBJ2-1; no clear D. The assigned J gene may be wrong: the sequence end matches TRBJ2-5 better. This CDR3 has 11 amino acids. Per the germline V gene, CDR1 is MNHEY and CDR2 is SMNVEV (reference sequence). The CDR3 loop is CASSLYGTQYF. For the CDR3, the DNA is TGTGCCAGCAGTTTATATGGGACCCAGTACTTC.

This clonotype was recorded a few times. In DNA, the CDR3 is TGTGCCAGCAGCTTCCTAGGCGGGAACTACGAGCAGTACTTC. Its translation: CASSFLGGNYEQYF. V and J are TRBV7-9 and TRBJ2-7, with D perhaps matching TRBD2 (6 bases). Germline values: CDR1 SEHNR, CDR2 FQNEAQ (reference sequence). Between the trimmed V and J ends, which lost 3 bases and 3 bases, there was a span of 12 bases. This CDR3 is 14 amino acids long.

The rearrangement uses TRBV28 and TRBJ2-7, with D possibly being TRBD2 (6 bases). Germline V gene sequence: CDR1 MDHEN, CDR2 SYDVKM. Between the trimmed V and J ends, which lost 3 bases and 3 bases, there was a span of 9 bases. This CDR3 comprises 13 residues. For the CDR3, the DNA is TGTGCCAGCAGTTTTGTGGGGGGCTACGAGCAGTACTTC. This codes for CASSFVGGYEQYF.

This clonotype has only a few counts. The rearrangement links TRBV7-2 to TRBJ2-7; 10 positions match TRBD2. Germline CDR1 reads SGHTA; CDR2 reads FQGNSA. The CDR3 runs 14 residues. V shed 1 base and J 5 bases; nucleotides not matched to a gene: 2. This CDR3 reads CASSLVGTSDEQYF. Here the CDR3 DNA reads TGTGCCAGCAGCTTAGTAGGGACTAGCGACGAGCAGTACTTC.

This clonotype appeared a few times. No conserved phenylalanine or tryptophan ends this CDR3, so it is likely a read error. The chain couples TRBV6-1 to TRBJ2-7, with TRBD1 matching 9 bases. V shed 7 bases and J 0 bases; nucleotides not matched to a gene: 16. CDR3 length: 18 residues. Per the germline V gene, CDR1 is MNHNS and CDR2 is SASEGT. The chain's CDR3 is CASTRSRVGTGNSYEQYS. The CDR3 DNA reads TGTGCCAGCACACGGTCCCGAGTCGGGACAGGGAACTCCTACGAGCAGTACTCC.

V and J are TRBV20-1 and TRBJ2-1, with 12 bases fitting TRBD2. V trimming: 1 base; J trimming: 7 bases; junction bases outside the gene matches: 8. CDR1 is DFQATT, CDR2 SNEGSKA, per germline (reference sequence). The CDR3 runs 16 residues. The CDR3 sequence is CSARGASGRVRNEQFF. The CDR3 region has the DNA TGCAGTGCTAGAGGCGCTAGCGGGAGGGTCAGGAATGAGCAGTTCTTC.

This clonotype was seen only a few times. V and J are TRBV15 and TRBJ2-5, with D possibly called TRBD1 or TRBD2 (5 bases each). The germline V and J ends were trimmed by 1 base and 5 bases, with 11 bases remaining between them. CDR1 is LNHNV and CDR2 is YYDKDF in the germline V gene (reference sequence). This CDR3 is 14 amino acids long. Here the CDR3 DNA reads TGTGCCACCAGCAGAGCGGGAAGGGGTGAGACCCAGTACTTC. Encoded protein: CATSRAGRGETQYF.

There are a few counts of this clonotype. J is TRBJ2-5 and V is TRBV20-1; no definite D call. The V and J ends lost 4 bases and 1 base respectively, with 13 bases between them. Germline V gene lookup returns CDR1 DFQATT and CDR2 SNEGSKA (reference sequence). This CDR3 has 14 residues. The chain's CDR3 is CSAKDPAPQETQYF. The CDR3, as DNA: TGCAGTGCTAAGGACCCCGCGCCCCAAGAGACCCAGTACTTC.

The J gene is TRBJ2-7, the V gene TRBV29-1; either TRBD1 or TRBD2 may fit D (5 bases each). V gave up 0 bases and J gave up 6 bases, with 12 bases separating them. In germline, CDR1 is SQVTM, CDR2 ANQGSEA. The CDR3 runs 13 residues. The CDR3 here is CSVEEVPRGEQYF. For the CDR3, the DNA is TGCAGCGTTGAAGAAGTCCCGAGGGGCGAGCAGTACTTC.

This chain links TRBV12-3 or TRBV12-4 with TRBJ2-1; 9 positions agree with TRBD1. The better agreement between TRBJ2-7 and the DNA end casts doubt on the J call. The CDR3 has 15 amino acids. The DNA of the CDR3 is TGTGCCAGCAATTCCCCGGACAGGGGTGCCTACGAGCAGTACTTC. Residues: CASNSPDRGAYEQYF.

This clonotype was seen more than once but under ten times. The genes are TRBV7-2 and TRBJ2-1; 7 bases fit TRBD2. This CDR3 region has 15 residues. Trimming cost V 5 bases and J 4 bases; bases outside gene matches: 8. From germline, CDR1 is SGHTA and CDR2 FQGNSA. The CDR3 region has the DNA TGTGCCAGCAGCAAGAGCGGGGAGCCTTACAATGAGCAGTTCTTC. It codes for CASSKSGEPYNEQFF.

This clonotype was observed many times. This chain connects TRBV7-2 to TRBJ2-1; no firm D call. Deletions cut 1 base from V and 9 bases from J, with 22 bases between. From germline, CDR1 is SGHTA and CDR2 FQGNSA. This CDR3 contains 17 residues. Written as DNA, the CDR3 is TGTGCCAGCAGCTTAGTCCCCCCTAGTTTCCCCTTAGGTGAGCAGTTCTTC. This gives the protein CASSLVPPSFPLGEQFF.